This T cell receptor beta chain was identified during a study of cytomegalovirus exposure and HLA in healthy donors. The PCR employed 60 Vbeta primers together with 13 Jbeta primers. Measured with immunoSEQ multiplex PCR; TCRdb has only the in-frame clones, and not every one. The sample lists about 200,000 clones, around 77% seen once, with about 2.8% in the top ten. As regards this clone: Its target is not known.

Study observations and caveats: Earlier analysis found most TCR beta V segments productive about 90% or about 30% of the time. Follow-up analysis seemed to connect common viral pathogens with several of the most significant clusters identified. V- and J-gene trimming in TCR beta was tied to a missense DCLRE1C variant by an analysis performed later. CMV serostatus alone was available as immune exposure information.

Material: PBMCs. This clonotype was obtained from a woman in her thirties in good health and CMV-seronegative.

CDR3 sequence reads: CASSLAQGTDTQYF. DNA of the CDR3: TGTGCCAGCAGTTTGGCACAGGGCACAGATACGCAGTATTTT. The V gene is TRBV28, the J gene TRBJ2-3; possible D gene TRBD1, 5 bases. Germline V gives CDR1 MDHEN, CDR2 SYDVKM. The germline V and J ends were trimmed by 3 bases and 1 base, with 8 bases remaining between them. This CDR3 has 14 residues.